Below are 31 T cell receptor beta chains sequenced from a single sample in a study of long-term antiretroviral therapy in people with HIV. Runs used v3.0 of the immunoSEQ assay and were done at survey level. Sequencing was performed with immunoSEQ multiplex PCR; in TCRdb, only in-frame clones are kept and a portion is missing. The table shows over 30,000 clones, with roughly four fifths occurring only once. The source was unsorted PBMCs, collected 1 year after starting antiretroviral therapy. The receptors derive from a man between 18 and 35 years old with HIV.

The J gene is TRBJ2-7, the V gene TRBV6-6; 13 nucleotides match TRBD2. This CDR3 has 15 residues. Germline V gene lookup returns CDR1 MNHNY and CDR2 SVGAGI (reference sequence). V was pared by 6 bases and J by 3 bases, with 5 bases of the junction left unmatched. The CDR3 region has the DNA TGTGCCAGCAGCCGTCGGACTAGCGGGGGCTACGAGCAGTACTTC. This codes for CASSRRTSGGYEQYF.

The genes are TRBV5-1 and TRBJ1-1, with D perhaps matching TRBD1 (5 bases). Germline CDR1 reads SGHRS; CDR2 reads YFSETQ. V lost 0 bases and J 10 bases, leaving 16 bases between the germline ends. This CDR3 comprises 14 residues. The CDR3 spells CASSLVGQGRTAFF. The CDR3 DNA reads TGCGCCAGCAGCTTGGTTGGCCAGGGTCGTACAGCTTTCTTT.

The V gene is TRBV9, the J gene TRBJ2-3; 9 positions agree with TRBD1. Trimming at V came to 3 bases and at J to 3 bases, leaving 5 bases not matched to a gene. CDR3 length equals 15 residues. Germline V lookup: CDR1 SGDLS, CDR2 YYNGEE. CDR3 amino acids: CASSGQGEFTDTQYF. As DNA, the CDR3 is TGTGCCAGCAGCGGACAGGGGGAGTTTACAGATACGCAGTATTTT.

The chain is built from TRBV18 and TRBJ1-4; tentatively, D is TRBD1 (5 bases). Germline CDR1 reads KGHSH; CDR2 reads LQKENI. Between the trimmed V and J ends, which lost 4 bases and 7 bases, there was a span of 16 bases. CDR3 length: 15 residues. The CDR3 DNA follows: TGTGCCAGCTCACGGGGGATCATAAAGGGTGAAAAACTGTTTTTT. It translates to CASSRGIIKGEKLFF.

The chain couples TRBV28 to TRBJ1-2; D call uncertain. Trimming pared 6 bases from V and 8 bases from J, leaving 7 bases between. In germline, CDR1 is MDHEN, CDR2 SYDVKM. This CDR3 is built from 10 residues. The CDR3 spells CASSGRGYTF. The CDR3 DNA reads TGTGCCAGCAGCGGGCGGGGCTACACCTTC.

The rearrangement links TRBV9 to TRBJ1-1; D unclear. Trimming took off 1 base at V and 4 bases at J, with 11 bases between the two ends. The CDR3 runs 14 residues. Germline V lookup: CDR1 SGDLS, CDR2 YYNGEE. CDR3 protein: CASSVNGVGTEAFF. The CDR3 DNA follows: TGTGCCAGCAGCGTAAACGGGGTGGGCACTGAAGCTTTCTTT.

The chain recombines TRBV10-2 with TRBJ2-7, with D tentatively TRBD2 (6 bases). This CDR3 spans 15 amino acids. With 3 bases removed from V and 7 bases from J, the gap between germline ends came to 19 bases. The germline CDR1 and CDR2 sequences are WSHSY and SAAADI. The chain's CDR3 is CASSDRAGTVLEQYF. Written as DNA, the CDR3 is TGCGCCAGCAGTGATCGGGCGGGGACCGTTTTGGAGCAGTACTTC.

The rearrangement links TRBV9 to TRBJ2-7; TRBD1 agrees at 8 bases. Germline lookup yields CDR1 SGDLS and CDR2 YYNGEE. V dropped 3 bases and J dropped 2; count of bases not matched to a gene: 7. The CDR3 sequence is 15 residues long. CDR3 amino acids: CASSAEDRVTYEQYF. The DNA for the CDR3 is TGTGCCAGCAGCGCCGAGGACAGGGTTACCTACGAGCAGTACTTC.

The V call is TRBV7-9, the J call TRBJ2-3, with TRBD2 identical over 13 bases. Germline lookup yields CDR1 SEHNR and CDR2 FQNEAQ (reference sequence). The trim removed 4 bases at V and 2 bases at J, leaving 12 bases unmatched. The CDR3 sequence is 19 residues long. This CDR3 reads CASSSQPGLAGRNTDTQYF. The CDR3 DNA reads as TGTGCCAGCAGCTCACAACCGGGACTAGCGGGAAGGAACACAGATACGCAGTATTTT.

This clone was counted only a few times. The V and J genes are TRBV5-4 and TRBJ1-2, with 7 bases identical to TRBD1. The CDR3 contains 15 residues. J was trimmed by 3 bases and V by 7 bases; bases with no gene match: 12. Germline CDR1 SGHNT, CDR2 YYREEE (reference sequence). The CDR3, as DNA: TGTGCCAGCTCGGGAGGAGGGGGCGCGCACTATGGCTACACCTTC. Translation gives CASSGGGGAHYGYTF.

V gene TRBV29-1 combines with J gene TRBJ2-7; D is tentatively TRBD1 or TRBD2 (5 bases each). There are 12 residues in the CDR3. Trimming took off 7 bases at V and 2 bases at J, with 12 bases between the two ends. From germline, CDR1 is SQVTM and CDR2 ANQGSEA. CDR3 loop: CSGGITAYEQYF. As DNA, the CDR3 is TGCAGCGGGGGGATAACCGCCTACGAGCAGTACTTC.

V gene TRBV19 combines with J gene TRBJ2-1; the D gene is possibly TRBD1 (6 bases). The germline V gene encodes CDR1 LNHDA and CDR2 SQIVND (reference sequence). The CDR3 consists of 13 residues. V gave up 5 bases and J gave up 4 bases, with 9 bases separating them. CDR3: CASSLTGYNEQFF. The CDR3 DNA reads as TGTGCCAGTAGTCTTACAGGGTACAATGAGCAGTTCTTC.

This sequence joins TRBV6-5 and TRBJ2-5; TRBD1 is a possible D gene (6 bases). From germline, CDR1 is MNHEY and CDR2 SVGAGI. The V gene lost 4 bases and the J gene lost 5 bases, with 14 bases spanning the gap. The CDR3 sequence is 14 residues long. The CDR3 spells CASSFRGVGETQYF. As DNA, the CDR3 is TGTGCCAGCAGTTTCAGGGGCGTTGGGGAGACCCAGTACTTC.

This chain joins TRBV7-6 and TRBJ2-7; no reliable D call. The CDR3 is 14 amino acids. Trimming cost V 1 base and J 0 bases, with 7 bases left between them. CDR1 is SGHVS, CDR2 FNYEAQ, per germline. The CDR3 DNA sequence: TGTGCCAGCAGCTTAGGCCCTCGCTCCTACGAGCAGTACTTC. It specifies CASSLGPRSYEQYF.

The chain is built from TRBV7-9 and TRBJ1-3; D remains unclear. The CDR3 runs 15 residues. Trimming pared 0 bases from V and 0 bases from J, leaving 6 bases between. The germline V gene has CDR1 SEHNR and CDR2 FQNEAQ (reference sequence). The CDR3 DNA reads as TGTGCCAGCAGCTTAGCGGCAGGCTCTGGAAACACCATATATTTT. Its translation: CASSLAAGSGNTIYF.

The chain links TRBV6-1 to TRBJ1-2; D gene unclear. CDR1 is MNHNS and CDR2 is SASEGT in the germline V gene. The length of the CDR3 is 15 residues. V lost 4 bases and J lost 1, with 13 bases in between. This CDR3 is CASSAPTSFNYGYTF. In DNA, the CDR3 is TGTGCCAGCAGTGCACCGACATCTTTTAACTATGGCTACACCTTC.

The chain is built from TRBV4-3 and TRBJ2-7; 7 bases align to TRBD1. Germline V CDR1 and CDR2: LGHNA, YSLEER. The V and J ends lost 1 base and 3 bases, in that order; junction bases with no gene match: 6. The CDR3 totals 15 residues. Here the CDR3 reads CASSQGTGPYYEQYF. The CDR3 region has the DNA TGCGCCAGCAGCCAAGGGACAGGCCCTTACTACGAGCAGTACTTC.

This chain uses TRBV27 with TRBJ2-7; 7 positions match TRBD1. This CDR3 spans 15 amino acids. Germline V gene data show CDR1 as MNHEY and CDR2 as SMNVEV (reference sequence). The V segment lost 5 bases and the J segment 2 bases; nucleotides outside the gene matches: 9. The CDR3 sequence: CASSPTGTAPYEQYF. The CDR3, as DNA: TGTGCCAGCAGTCCCACCGGGACAGCCCCCTACGAGCAGTACTTC.

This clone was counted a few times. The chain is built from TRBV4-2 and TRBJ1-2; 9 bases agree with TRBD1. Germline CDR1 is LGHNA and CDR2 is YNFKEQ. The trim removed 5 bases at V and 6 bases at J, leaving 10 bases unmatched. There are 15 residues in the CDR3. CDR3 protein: CASSLPGQGMDGYTF. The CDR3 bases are TGTGCCAGCAGCTTGCCGGGACAGGGAATGGATGGCTACACCTTC.

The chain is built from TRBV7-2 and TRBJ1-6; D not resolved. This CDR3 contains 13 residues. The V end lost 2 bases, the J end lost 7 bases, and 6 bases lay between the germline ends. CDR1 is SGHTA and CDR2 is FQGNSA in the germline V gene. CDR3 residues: CASSLIQNSPLHF. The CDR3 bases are TGTGCCAGCAGCTTAATCCAGAATTCACCCCTCCACTTT.

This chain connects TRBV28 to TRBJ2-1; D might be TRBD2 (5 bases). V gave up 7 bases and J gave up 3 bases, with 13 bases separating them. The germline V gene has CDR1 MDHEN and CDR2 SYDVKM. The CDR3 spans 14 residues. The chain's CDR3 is CASNLGSVYNEQFF. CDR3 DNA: TGTGCCAGCAACCTTGGGAGCGTCTACAATGAGCAGTTCTTC.

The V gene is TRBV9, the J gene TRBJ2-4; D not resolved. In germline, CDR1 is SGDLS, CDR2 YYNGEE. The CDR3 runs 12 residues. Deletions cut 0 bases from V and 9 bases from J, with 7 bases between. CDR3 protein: CASSVAEGIQYF. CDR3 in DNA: TGTGCCAGCAGCGTAGCTGAAGGCATTCAGTACTTC.

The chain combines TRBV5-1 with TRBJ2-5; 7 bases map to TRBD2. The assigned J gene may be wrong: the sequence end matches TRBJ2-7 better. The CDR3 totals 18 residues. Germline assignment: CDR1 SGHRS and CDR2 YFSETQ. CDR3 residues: CASSLGVREGTVSYEQYF. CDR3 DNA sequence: TGCGCCAGCAGCTTGGGAGTTAGGGAGGGAACCGTTTCCTACGAGCAGTACTTC.

CDR3 loop: CAISDPQGVANTEAFF. CDR3 coding DNA: TGTGCCATCAGTGACCCTCAGGGGGTTGCGAACACTGAAGCTTTCTTT. This chain connects TRBV10-3 to TRBJ1-1, with 7 bases matching TRBD1. The CDR3 is 16 residues long. Trimming removed 3 bases from V and 1 base from J; junction bases left unmatched: 8. Germline V CDR1 and CDR2: ENHRY, SYGVKD.

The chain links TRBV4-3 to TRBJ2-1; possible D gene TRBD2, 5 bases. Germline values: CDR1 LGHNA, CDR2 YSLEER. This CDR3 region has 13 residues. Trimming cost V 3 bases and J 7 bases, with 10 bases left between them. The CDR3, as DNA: TGCGCCAGCAGCCAGGAGACTAAGAATGAGCAGTTCTTC. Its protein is CASSQETKNEQFF.

This CDR3 is CASSSTGVGTGELFF. DNA for the CDR3: TGTGCCAGCAGTTCGACAGGGGTTGGCACCGGGGAGCTGTTTTTT. The chain is built from TRBV9 and TRBJ2-2, with 8 nucleotides matching TRBD1. Germline loops: CDR1 SGDLS, CDR2 YYNGEE. CDR3 length: 15 residues. Germline trimming cut 5 bases from V and 4 bases from J; bases unmatched to any gene: 7.

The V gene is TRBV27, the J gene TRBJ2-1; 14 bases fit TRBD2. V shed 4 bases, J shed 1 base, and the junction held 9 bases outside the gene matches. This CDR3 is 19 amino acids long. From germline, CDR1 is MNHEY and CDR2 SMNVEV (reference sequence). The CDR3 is CASSSNGLAGGGSYNEQFF. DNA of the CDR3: TGTGCCAGCAGTTCGAATGGACTAGCGGGAGGAGGTTCCTACAATGAGCAGTTCTTC.

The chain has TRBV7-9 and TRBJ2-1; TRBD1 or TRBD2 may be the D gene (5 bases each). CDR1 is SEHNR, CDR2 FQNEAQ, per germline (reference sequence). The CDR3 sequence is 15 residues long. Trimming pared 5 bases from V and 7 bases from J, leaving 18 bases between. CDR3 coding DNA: TGTGCCAGCAGCGGAAAGGGGCCCTCGGGGAATGAGCAGTTCTTC. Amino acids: CASSGKGPSGNEQFF.

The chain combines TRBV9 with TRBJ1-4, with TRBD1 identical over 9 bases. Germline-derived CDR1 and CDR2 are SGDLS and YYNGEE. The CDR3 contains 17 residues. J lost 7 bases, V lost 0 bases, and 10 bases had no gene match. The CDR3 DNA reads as TGTGCCAGCAGCGTAGGCTGGACAGGGGAAGTGGGTGAAAAACTGTTTTTT. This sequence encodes CASSVGWTGEVGEKLFF.

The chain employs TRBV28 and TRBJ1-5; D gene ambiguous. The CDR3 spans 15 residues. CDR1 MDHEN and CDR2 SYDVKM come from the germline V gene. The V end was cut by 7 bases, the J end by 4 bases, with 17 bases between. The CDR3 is CASTLGRLGNQPQHF. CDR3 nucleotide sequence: TGTGCCAGCACCCTGGGCAGACTGGGGAATCAGCCCCAGCATTTT.

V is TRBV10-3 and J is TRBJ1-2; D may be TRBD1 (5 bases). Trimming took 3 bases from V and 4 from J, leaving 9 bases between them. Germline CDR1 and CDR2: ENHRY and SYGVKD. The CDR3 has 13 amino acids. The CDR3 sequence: CAISEDGGYGYTF. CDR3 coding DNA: TGTGCCATCAGTGAAGATGGGGGCTATGGCTACACCTTC.